The 21 T cell receptor beta chains reported below all come from one sample, sequenced in a study of blood T cell repertoires in COVID-19. Assay: immunoSEQ multiplex PCR; the TCRdb copy retains only in-frame clones and omits some. This sample has around 120,000 clones, with about four fifths found just once. Specimen: peripheral blood. Receptors originate from a man aged 40-55 years with active or convalescent COVID-19.

The V call is TRBV7-3, the J call TRBJ2-7, with 7 bases identical to TRBD2. The CDR3 sequence is 16 residues long. J was trimmed by 2 bases and V by 1 base; bases with no gene match: 8. Germline V lookup: CDR1 SGHTA, CDR2 FQGTGA. The CDR3: CASSLNMASGTYEQYF. As DNA, the CDR3 is TGTGCCAGCAGCTTAAATATGGCTAGCGGTACCTACGAGCAGTACTTC.

The CDR3 protein is CASSVAGQGAYNEQFF. CDR3 DNA sequence: TGTGCCAGCAGCGTTGCGGGACAGGGGGCCTACAATGAGCAGTTCTTC. The chain has TRBV9 and TRBJ2-1, with 11 bases matching TRBD1. The trim removed 2 bases at V and 2 bases at J, leaving 3 bases unmatched. The germline gives CDR1 SGDLS, CDR2 YYNGEE. This CDR3 contains 16 residues.

The rearrangement links TRBV1 to TRBJ1-5. TRBV1 is given as a pseudogene. CDR3 size: 16 residues. CDR3 coding DNA: TGCACCAGCAGCCCCAAGAGCAGGGAGGGCAATCAGCCCCAGCATTTT. This codes for CTSSPKSREGNQPQHF.

The chain links TRBV2 to TRBJ2-1, with 13 nucleotides matching TRBD2. J was trimmed by 2 bases and V by 4 bases; bases with no gene match: 14. The V gene's germline CDR1 is SNHLY and CDR2 FYNNEI. The CDR3 loop spans 20 amino acids. The CDR3 DNA reads as TGTGCCAGCAGTGGTTTGAGGACTAGCGGGGGCCGTACCACCTACAATGAGCAGTTCTTC. It codes for CASSGLRTSGGRTTYNEQFF.

J is TRBJ2-7 and V is TRBV7-2; tentatively, D is TRBD1 (5 bases). Between the trimmed V and J ends, which lost 3 bases and 3 bases, there was a span of 27 bases. Germline V gene data show CDR1 as SGHTA and CDR2 as FQGNSA. The CDR3 runs 19 residues. This CDR3 is CASSFRVGLDAGFLYEQYF. As DNA, the CDR3 is TGTGCCAGCAGCTTCAGGGTGGGGCTAGATGCTGGGTTCCTCTACGAGCAGTACTTC.

The rearrangement uses TRBV5-5 and TRBJ2-5, with 8 bases identical to TRBD2. The CDR3 has 14 amino acids. J lost 5 bases, V lost 2 bases, and 5 bases had no gene match. CDR1 SGHKS and CDR2 YYEKEE come from the germline V gene (reference sequence). CDR3 region: CASSFRGGRETQYF. The CDR3 nucleotides are TGTGCCAGCAGCTTTCGGGGGGGCCGGGAGACCCAGTACTTC.

The chain combines TRBV7-2 with TRBJ2-3; the D gene is possibly TRBD2 (7 bases). Trimming took 5 bases from V and 3 from J, leaving 18 bases between them. Looked up from germline, CDR1 is SGHTA and CDR2 is FQGNSA. The CDR3 length is 16 residues. Written as DNA, the CDR3 is TGTGCCAGCAGCAAAGGGGGGGGCCGATTTACAGATACGCAGTATTTT. It codes for CASSKGGGRFTDTQYF.

This rearrangement joins TRBV11-2 to TRBJ2-7; 14 nucleotides match TRBD2. CDR1 and CDR2 (germline): SGHAT, FQNNGV. Unmatched junction bases numbered 3, after V lost 1 base and J lost 4 bases. This CDR3 contains 16 residues. The CDR3 bases are TGTGCCAGCAGCTTAGCCGGGACTAGCGGGGGATACGAGCAGTACTTC. As protein: CASSLAGTSGGYEQYF.

This chain uses TRBV5-1 with TRBJ1-1; 8 positions match TRBD1. V dropped 2 bases and J dropped 2; count of bases not matched to a gene: 2. The CDR3 is made up of 14 amino acids. Germline CDR1 and CDR2: SGHRS and YFSETQ. The CDR3 DNA is TGCGCCAGCAGCTTACAGGGGGTTAACACTGAAGCTTTCTTT. As protein: CASSLQGVNTEAFF.

This CDR3 reads CASSMRRAQGETQYF. CDR3 DNA sequence: TGTGCCAGTAGTATGCGCAGGGCCCAGGGGGAGACCCAGTACTTC. The rearrangement uses TRBV19 and TRBJ2-5, with a tentative D call TRBD1 (6 bases). Germline V lookup: CDR1 LNHDA, CDR2 SQIVND (reference sequence). Trimming left V 3 bases short and J 5 bases short, with 16 bases between. The CDR3 runs to 15 residues.

The rearrangement uses TRBV3-1 (or the pseudogene TRBV3-2) and TRBJ2-3; 11 bases map to TRBD2. V was pared by 0 bases and J by 10 bases, with 6 bases of the junction left unmatched. The CDR3 is 15 residues long. Germline CDR1 reads LGHDT; CDR2 reads YNNKEL (reference sequence). CDR3: CASSQDSSSGGPQYF. The CDR3 coding sequence is TGTGCCAGCAGCCAAGATTCCTCTAGCGGGGGGCCGCAGTATTTT.

V is TRBV27 and J is TRBJ1-6; 7 nucleotides match TRBD1. CDR1 is MNHEY, CDR2 SMNVEV, per germline (reference sequence). The junction had 8 bases not matched to a gene; V was cut back by 5 bases and J by 7 bases. This CDR3 spans 15 amino acids. In nucleotides, the CDR3 is TGTGCCAGCAGTCCACTTGAGGGGGCGAATTCACCCCTCCACTTT. This sequence encodes CASSPLEGANSPLHF.

V gene TRBV5-1 combines with J gene TRBJ2-5; D ambiguous. V was trimmed by 0 bases and J by 2 bases, leaving 8 bases between them. Germline CDR1 reads SGHRS; CDR2 reads YFSETQ. This CDR3 spans 14 amino acids. CDR3 bases: TGCGCCAGCAGCTTGGAAACAGCTCAAGAGACCCAGTACTTC. This sequence encodes CASSLETAQETQYF.

V and J are TRBV2 and TRBJ2-7; 7 nucleotides match TRBD2. In germline, CDR1 is SNHLY, CDR2 FYNNEI. The CDR3 sequence is 16 residues long. J gave up 5 bases and V 7 bases, and 17 bases lay outside the gene matches. The CDR3 bases are TGTGCCAGCACGGGTGGGGGGGGACCGAAGAGCCACGAGCAGTACTTC. Its protein is CASTGGGGPKSHEQYF.

This chain's CDR3 is CASSPDRGHNQPQHF. CDR3 nucleotide sequence: TGCGCCAGCAGTCCCGACAGGGGGCACAATCAGCCCCAGCATTTT. The chain has TRBV10-2 and TRBJ1-5; TRBD1 agrees at 10 bases. In germline, CDR1 is WSHSY, CDR2 SAAADI. This CDR3 contains 15 residues. V trimming: 5 bases; J trimming: 3 bases; junction bases outside the gene matches: 4.

This clone was observed a single time. The V gene is TRBV4-1, the J gene TRBJ1-2; D call uncertain. Between the trimmed V and J ends, which lost 1 base and 4 bases, there was a span of 7 bases. The CDR3 extends over 13 amino acids. From germline, CDR1 is MGHRA and CDR2 YSYEKL. CDR3 DNA sequence: TGCGCCAGCAGCCAAGGGTACAGCTATGGCTACACCTTC. It is translated as CASSQGYSYGYTF.

The V and J genes are TRBV13 and TRBJ1-3; 10 bases align to TRBD1. CDR1 is PRHDT and CDR2 is FYEKMQ in the germline V gene (reference sequence). The CDR3 has 15 amino acids. V lost 5 bases, J lost 7 bases, and 8 bases stayed unmatched. The CDR3 is CASSPGTGDWNTIYF. CDR3 DNA sequence: TGTGCCAGCAGCCCCGGGACAGGGGATTGGAACACCATATATTTT. The full variable domain, completed using reference TRBV13 and TRBJ1-3, is AAGVIQSPRHLIKEKRETATLKCYPIPRHDTVYWYQQGPGQDPQFLISFYEKMQSDKGSIPDRFSAQQFSDYHSELNMSSLELGDSALYFCASSPGTGDWNTIYFGEGSWLTVV.

The chain is built from TRBV4-2 and TRBJ1-1; D is unresolved. V was cut by 2 bases and J by 1 base, with 5 bases left in between. Germline V CDR1 and CDR2: LGHNA, YNFKEQ. The CDR3 covers 13 residues. This CDR3 is CASSQQENTEAFF. The CDR3 region has the DNA TGTGCCAGCAGCCAACAGGAGAACACTGAAGCTTTCTTT.

This chain links TRBV6-5 with TRBJ1-1, with TRBD1 as a possible D gene (5 bases). Germline CDR1 and CDR2: MNHEY and SVGAGI. This CDR3 is built from 15 residues. V shed 0 bases and J shed 4 bases, with 12 bases lying between them. The chain's CDR3 is CASSYSKGFATEAFF. The CDR3 coding sequence is TGTGCCAGCAGTTACTCGAAGGGGTTCGCCACTGAAGCTTTCTTT.

The chain links TRBV6-6 to TRBJ1-2, with D unclear. The germline V gene encodes CDR1 MNHNY and CDR2 SVGAGI (reference sequence). Trimming removed 6 bases at V and 9 bases at J, with 17 bases between. The CDR3 spans 13 residues. The CDR3: CASRDVTAGSYTF. CDR3 DNA: TGTGCCAGCAGGGATGTCACGGCCGGGAGCTACACCTTC.

The gene calls are TRBV12-5 and TRBJ2-1; tentative D call: TRBD1 (6 bases). Germline CDR1 LGHNT, CDR2 FRNRAP. This CDR3 has 17 amino acids. V lost 5 bases and J lost 7, with 24 bases in between. For the CDR3, the DNA is TGTGCTAGTGGTCGCCCAAGCCCAGGGGCGCGAGCGAATGAGCAGTTCTTC. It specifies CASGRPSPGARANEQFF.